The clone carrying this T cell receptor (beta chain) was seen many times. The CDR3 extends 3 residues past the end of the read, so its final part is completed from the germline J gene. The data originate from a study of T cell clonality in common variable immunodeficiency. TCRdb's table, derived via immunoSEQ multiplex PCR, lists solely in-frame clones and lacks some. There are approximately 44,000 clones in the sample, none observed a single time. The V gene end was trimmed by 3 bases and the J gene end by 0 bases; junction bases not matched to a gene: 14. The V gene's germline CDR1 is DFQATT and CDR2 SNEGSKA (reference sequence). The CDR3 is made up of 19 amino acids.

This chain links TRBV20-1 with TRBJ2-1, with 10 bases lining up with TRBD2. The source is a person aged 18 to 70 in good health. The sequenced sample consisted of peripheral blood mononuclear cells. CDR3 region: CSASETSGEWSGSYNEQFF. The sequenced part of the CDR3 DNA is TGCAGTGCTAGTGAAACTAGCGGGGAGTGGTCGGGCTCCTACAATGAG.